This T cell receptor (delta chain) was observed in a study of gamma-delta chains in newborns, infants, children. As for the study in general: Polyclonal expansion of innate γδ T cells after birth follows microbial exposure.

In regard to this clone: One end of the junction fails to match germline, which may point to a read error.

The CDR3 sequence is 18 residues long. The germline gives CDR1 GEAIGNYY, CDR2 EKD. TCRdb fed the reads into CATT to redo clone calling. This sample carries fewer than 5,000 delta-chain clones, about 14% of them seen once, and the ten largest clones take 8.5% to 9%. V is TRDV2 and J is TRDJ2; a weak D match, TRDD3 (6 bases). TCRdb offers no J gene call, so here the DNA was matched to germline to obtain one. The sequenced material came from blood. The receptor was derived from a child who was a newborn, infant or young child, either healthy, febrile or measles-vaccinated (not recorded which). The CDR3 loop reads CACDTGRGDLALTAKLFF. Here the CDR3 DNA reads TGTGCCTGTGACACTGGAAGGGGGGACCTCGCTTTGACAGCAAAACTCTTCTTT.